These 28 T cell receptor beta chains came from one sample sequenced in a study of cytomegalovirus exposure and HLA in healthy donors. It was with 60 Vbeta and 13 Jbeta primers that the PCR ran. The method was immunoSEQ multiplex PCR; TCRdb's version includes in-frame clones alone and lacks a portion of them. Among 170,000 or so clones, 60% to 85% were seen once, and the ten largest hold approximately 3%. Sequencing was done on a sample of PBMCs. These receptors were obtained from a woman aged 40 to 50 in good health and CMV-seronegative.

The chain has TRBV19 and TRBJ1-5, with 7 bases that match TRBD1. The germline CDR1 and CDR2 sequences are LNHDA and SQIVND (reference sequence). The CDR3 length is 13 residues. After removal of 6 bases from V and 3 bases from J, the junction contained 2 bases not matched to a gene. The CDR3: CASRDRFNQPQHF. The DNA of the CDR3 is TGTGCCAGTAGGGACAGGTTCAATCAGCCCCAGCATTTT.

The chain is built from TRBV2 and TRBJ1-2; 7 positions agree with TRBD1. Trimming cost V 3 bases and J 6 bases; bases outside gene matches: 10. The CDR3 totals 15 residues. Germline values: CDR1 SNHLY, CDR2 FYNNEI. This chain's CDR3 is CASSESRGQSNGYTF. DNA of the CDR3: TGTGCCAGCAGTGAGTCGAGGGGACAGTCCAATGGCTACACCTTC.

This clone turned up a few times. This chain connects TRBV6-5 to TRBJ2-1; weak D call: TRBD1 (6 bases). From germline, CDR1 is MNHEY and CDR2 SVGAGI. V lost 5 bases and J 9 bases, leaving 17 bases between the germline ends. The CDR3 contains 14 residues. CDR3 coding DNA: TGTGCCAGCAGTCTCCGGACAGCCCCCAGTGAGCAGTTCTTC. Translation: CASSLRTAPSEQFF.

The chain combines TRBV7-2 with TRBJ2-7; 14 nucleotides line up with TRBD2. CDR1 SGHTA and CDR2 FQGNSA come from the germline V gene. The CDR3 is 15 amino acids. The V gene end was trimmed by 2 bases and the J gene end by 4 bases; junction bases not matched to a gene: 1. CDR3 sequence: CASSLRTSGGYEQYF. CDR3 coding DNA: TGTGCCAGCAGCTTAAGGACTAGCGGGGGGTACGAGCAGTACTTC.

The gene calls are TRBV5-6 and TRBJ2-3; the D gene is possibly TRBD1 (6 bases). CDR3 length equals 16 residues. Germline V gene sequence: CDR1 SGHDT, CDR2 YYEEEE. V was cut by 0 bases and J by 0 bases, with 11 bases left in between. The CDR3 spells CASSLGGQLSTDTQYF. DNA of the CDR3: TGTGCCAGCAGCTTGGGGGGGCAGCTAAGCACAGATACGCAGTATTTT. The variable domain in full, completed from reference TRBV5-6 and TRBJ2-3, reads DAGVTQSPTHLIKTRGQQVTLRCSPKSGHDTVSWYQQALGQGPQFIFQYYEEEERQRGNFPDRFSGHQFPNYSSELNVNALLLGDSALYLCASSLGGQLSTDTQYFGPGTRLTVL.

V and J are TRBV5-1 and TRBJ1-2; D gene ambiguous. In germline, CDR1 is SGHRS, CDR2 YFSETQ. This CDR3 has 15 residues. Trimming removed 4 bases from V and 2 bases from J, with 15 bases in between. This CDR3 reads CASSEKDGGNYGYTF. For the CDR3, the DNA is TGCGCCAGCAGCGAAAAAGACGGCGGCAACTATGGCTACACCTTC.

V gene TRBV7-9 combines with J gene TRBJ1-2, with D uncertain. Germline CDR1 is SEHNR and CDR2 is FQNEAQ (reference sequence). This CDR3 contains 11 residues. V was trimmed by 5 bases and J by 10 bases, leaving 11 bases between them. The CDR3 nucleotides are TGTGCCAGCAGCCCAGCGCCCTCCTACACCTTC. This gives the protein CASSPAPSYTF.

The gene calls are TRBV6-6 and TRBJ1-5, with 8 nucleotides matching TRBD1. CDR1 is MNHNY, CDR2 SVGAGI, per germline (reference sequence). With V trimmed by 5 bases and J by 2 bases, 5 bases remained unmatched. This CDR3 has 15 amino acids. The CDR3 sequence is CASSDRGRGNQPQHF. The CDR3 DNA reads as TGTGCCAGCAGTGACAGGGGAAGAGGCAATCAGCCCCAGCATTTT.

The chain is built from TRBV10-3 and TRBJ1-4; 11 nucleotides line up with TRBD1. With 0 bases clipped from V and 3 bases from J, the junction kept 3 bases outside the gene matches. The CDR3 runs 17 residues. Per germline, CDR1 ENHRY and CDR2 SYGVKD. In nucleotides, the CDR3 is TGTGCCATCAGTGAGTCGGACAGGGGGCGGGCTAATGAAAAACTGTTTTTT. As protein: CAISESDRGRANEKLFF.

The rearrangement links TRBV6-5 to TRBJ1-1; D perhaps matches TRBD1 (5 bases). The V and J ends lost 5 bases and 7 bases respectively, with 14 bases between them. This CDR3 has 13 residues. CDR1 and CDR2 (germline): MNHEY, SVGAGI. DNA of the CDR3: TGTGCCAGCAGTGAGGGGACTCACCGTGAAGCTTTCTTT. Translated, it gives CASSEGTHREAFF.

The J gene is TRBJ2-7, the V gene TRBV28; no firm D call. V was clipped by 4 bases and J by 0 bases, with 13 bases between them. This CDR3 is built from 15 residues. Germline V gene sequence: CDR1 MDHEN, CDR2 SYDVKM. In DNA form, the CDR3 reads TGTGCCAGCAGTTCTCAGACGGAGAGCTCCTACGAGCAGTACTTC. Translation gives CASSSQTESSYEQYF.

This clone is categorized as medium-sized. The chain is built from TRBV6-4 and TRBJ2-1; D gene ambiguous. The CDR3 is made up of 16 amino acids. CDR1 and CDR2 from the germline V gene are MRHNA and SNTAGT. The germline V and J ends were trimmed by 7 bases and 0 bases, with 16 bases remaining between them. The CDR3, as DNA: TGTGCCAGCAAAGAAACTTCGGGTAGCTCCTACAATGAGCAGTTCTTC. It translates to CASKETSGSSYNEQFF.

The gene calls are TRBV6-4 and TRBJ1-4; 10 nucleotides agree with TRBD1. The germline V gene encodes CDR1 MRHNA and CDR2 SNTAGT. The V gene end was trimmed by 0 bases and the J gene end by 8 bases; junction bases not matched to a gene: 9. The CDR3 sequence is 17 residues long. The CDR3 DNA reads TGTGCCAGCAGTGACTCGACAGGGGGCGCCCTAGGCGAAAAACTGTTTTTT. Encoded protein: CASSDSTGGALGEKLFF.

There are a few counts of this clone. The chain carries TRBV5-1 and TRBJ2-1, with TRBD1 matching over 7 bases. Trimming took 2 bases from V and 8 from J; bases not matched to a gene: 1. Germline V gene sequence: CDR1 SGHRS, CDR2 YFSETQ. CDR3 length: 12 residues. DNA for the CDR3: TGCGCCAGCAGCTTACAGGGGTATGAGCAGTTCTTC. Its protein is CASSLQGYEQFF. Together with reference TRBV5-1 and TRBJ2-1, the CDR3 gives the full variable domain: KAGVTQTPRYLIKTRGQQVTLSCSPISGHRSVSWYQQTPGQGLQFLFEYFSETQRNKGNFPGRFSGRQFSNSRSEMNVSTLELGDSALYLCASSLQGYEQFFGPGTRLTVL.

The chain uses TRBV4-1 and TRBJ1-2; 11 bases align to TRBD1. Trimming removed 4 bases from V and 5 bases from J; junction bases left unmatched: 9. The CDR3 runs 16 residues. The germline V gene encodes CDR1 MGHRA and CDR2 YSYEKL. The chain's CDR3 is CASSRPGQGARYGYTF. CDR3 bases: TGCGCCAGCAGCCGACCCGGACAGGGGGCGCGGTATGGCTACACCTTC.

The rearrangement links TRBV5-1 to TRBJ2-7, with 9 positions matching TRBD1. V shed 4 bases, J shed 3 bases, and the junction held 11 bases outside the gene matches. The CDR3 length is 16 residues. The V gene's germline CDR1 is SGHRS and CDR2 YFSETQ. The CDR3, as DNA: TGCGCCAGCAGCCATACCTCAGGGACAGGGAGCTACGAGCAGTACTTC. Its translation: CASSHTSGTGSYEQYF.

This rearrangement joins TRBV6-1 to TRBJ2-7; D is ambiguous. The CDR3 sequence is 13 residues long. Per the germline V gene, CDR1 is MNHNS and CDR2 is SASEGT. The V and J ends lost 2 bases and 2 bases respectively, with 7 bases between them. In nucleotides, the CDR3 is TGTGCCAGCAGTGAACTTTTTGCCTACGAGCAGTACTTC. This sequence encodes CASSELFAYEQYF.

The rearrangement uses TRBV6-1 and TRBJ1-2; 9 bases align to TRBD1. In germline, CDR1 is MNHNS, CDR2 SASEGT. The V segment lost 0 bases and the J segment 8 bases; nucleotides outside the gene matches: 4. The length of the CDR3 is 14 residues. CDR3 nucleotide sequence: TGTGCCAGCAGTGAAGCAAACAGGGGGCTCGGCTACACCTTC. Encoded protein: CASSEANRGLGYTF.

The CDR3 DNA reads as TGTGCCAGCAGCTTACGCCAGGGCACCGGGGAGCTGTTTTTT. Translation: CASSLRQGTGELFF. The chain links TRBV7-6 to TRBJ2-2; TRBD1 might be the D (5 bases). From germline, CDR1 is SGHVS and CDR2 FNYEAQ. The CDR3 contains 14 residues. Trimming shortened V by 2 bases and J by 4 bases, and 8 bases separated the two germline ends.

The chain joins TRBV6-5 to TRBJ1-3; 7 nucleotides agree with TRBD1. Losses at the gene ends were 5 bases for V and 0 bases for J; bases not matched to a gene: 1. Germline CDR1 is MNHEY and CDR2 is SVGAGI. The CDR3 covers 14 residues. CDR3 nucleotide sequence: TGTGCCAGCAGTCGGGACAGCTCTGGAAACACCATATATTTT. As protein: CASSRDSSGNTIYF.

The table lists this clone with a count of one. The chain joins TRBV10-3 to TRBJ2-7, with D possibly being TRBD1 (6 bases). CDR3 size: 17 residues. V was trimmed by 6 bases and J by 0 bases, leaving 21 bases between them. Germline CDR1 reads ENHRY; CDR2 reads SYGVKD. DNA for the CDR3: TGTGCCATCAGCCTTAATTTGAGGACAGCGCTCTCCTACGAGCAGTACTTC. As protein: CAISLNLRTALSYEQYF.

The chain is built from TRBV5-1 and TRBJ2-7; 11 bases are a match to TRBD1. The V gene's germline CDR1 is SGHRS and CDR2 YFSETQ. The CDR3 totals 14 residues. After removal of 3 bases from V and 6 bases from J, the junction contained 5 bases not matched to a gene. The CDR3 spells CASSSGTGGAEQYF. The DNA for the CDR3 is TGCGCCAGCAGCTCCGGGACAGGGGGAGCCGAGCAGTACTTC.

This rearrangement joins TRBV6-4 to TRBJ2-5; 7 nucleotides match TRBD1. Germline loops: CDR1 MRHNA, CDR2 SNTAGT. V was pared by 6 bases and J by 5 bases, with 12 bases of the junction left unmatched. There are 15 residues in the CDR3. The chain's CDR3 is CASSVTGNLGETQYF. The CDR3 region has the DNA TGTGCCAGCAGCGTGACAGGGAATCTAGGGGAGACCCAGTACTTC.

This chain links TRBV19 with TRBJ2-7; 8 bases are shared with TRBD2. The CDR3 loop spans 13 amino acids. V trimming: 6 bases; J trimming: 3 bases; junction bases outside the gene matches: 4. Per germline, CDR1 LNHDA and CDR2 SQIVND (reference sequence). The CDR3 sequence is CASSGGGHYEQYF. In nucleotides, the CDR3 is TGTGCCAGTAGCGGGGGGGGCCACTACGAGCAGTACTTC.

V usage is TRBV6-1 and J usage is TRBJ1-5, with D hard to call. The CDR3 is 15 amino acids. Germline loops: CDR1 MNHNS, CDR2 SASEGT. The V and J ends lost 6 bases and 0 bases respectively, with 12 bases between them. The CDR3 spells CASRYGSFSNQPQHF. CDR3 bases: TGTGCCAGCAGGTACGGGAGTTTTAGCAATCAGCCCCAGCATTTT.

The chain is built from TRBV11-2 and TRBJ1-1, with D tentatively TRBD1 (6 bases). CDR3 length: 15 residues. In germline, CDR1 is SGHAT, CDR2 FQNNGV. The V gene lost 2 bases and the J gene lost 5 bases, with 15 bases spanning the gap. In DNA, the CDR3 is TGTGCCAGCAGCTTAAGAGAGGGGGAATGGACTGAAGCTTTCTTT. Translated, it gives CASSLREGEWTEAFF.

J is TRBJ2-2 and V is TRBV6-4; D not certain. Trimming cost V 4 bases and J 3 bases, with 9 bases left between them. The CDR3 has 14 residues. Germline V CDR1 and CDR2: MRHNA, SNTAGT. The CDR3 DNA reads TGTGCCAGCAGTGTAGCCGAGGACACCGGGGAGCTGTTTTTT. Protein: CASSVAEDTGELFF.

The rearrangement joins TRBV6-4 to TRBJ1-5; 8 bases are shared with TRBD1. The germline V gene has CDR1 MRHNA and CDR2 SNTAGT. After removal of 2 bases from V and 0 bases from J, the junction contained 18 bases not matched to a gene. The CDR3 contains 21 residues. The CDR3 here is CASSDTFRTGPNPYSNQPQHF. For the CDR3, the DNA is TGTGCCAGCAGTGACACTTTTCGGACAGGGCCTAACCCGTATAGCAATCAGCCCCAGCATTTT.